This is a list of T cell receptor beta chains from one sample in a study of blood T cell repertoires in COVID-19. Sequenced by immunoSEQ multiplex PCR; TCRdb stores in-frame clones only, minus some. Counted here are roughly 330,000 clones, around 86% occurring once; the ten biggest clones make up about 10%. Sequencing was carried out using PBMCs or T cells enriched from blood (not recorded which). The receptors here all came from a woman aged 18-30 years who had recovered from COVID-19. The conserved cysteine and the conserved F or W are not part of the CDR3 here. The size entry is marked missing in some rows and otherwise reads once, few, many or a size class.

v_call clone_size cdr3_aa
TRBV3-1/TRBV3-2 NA ASSHPGTPLSIQY
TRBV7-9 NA ASSFGQRAYNEQF
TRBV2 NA ASSRTSELF
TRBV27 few ASRGQGPGYT
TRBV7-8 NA ASSLGTGNSPLH
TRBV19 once ASSMGQGFYSPLH
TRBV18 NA ASSPRTVNEKLF
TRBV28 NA ATLLGTEAF
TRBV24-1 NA ATSDPQYNEQF
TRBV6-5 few ASRPKGIYNSPLH
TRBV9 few ASSPTGGYGYT
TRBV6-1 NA ASSEFQSGNTIY
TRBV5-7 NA ASSSKGGQGAYEQY
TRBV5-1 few ASSLGQIYGYT
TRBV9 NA ASSVGYTDTQY
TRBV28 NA ASSLDSGSINQPQH
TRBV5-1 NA ASSLAERETQY
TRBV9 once ASSVAPQRLGRTEAF
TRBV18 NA ASSPQDIGNTIY
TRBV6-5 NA ASRTGSTEAF
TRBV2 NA ASKETGLANTEAF
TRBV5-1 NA ASSLAEGAGDPYNEQF
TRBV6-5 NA ASSKTGQGNEQY
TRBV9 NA ASSVVGEGTDTQY
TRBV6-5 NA ASTSDRAYEQY
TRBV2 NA ASREGLAGGPGRDEQF
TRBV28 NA ASSLAGLVYGYT
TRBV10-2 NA ASRAAGQVDEQY
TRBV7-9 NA ASSLVSTGTGGADEKLF
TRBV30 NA AWSLGNTEAF
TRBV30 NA AWRKTTRTDTDTQY
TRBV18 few ASSLQGAGVYEQY
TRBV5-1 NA ASTLGSDYGYT
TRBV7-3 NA ASSASGGRGTDTQY